The TCR beta chain under discussion was sequenced for a study of control samples from healthy donors and cancer patients. This clone was counted only a few times. Profiling relied on immunoSEQ multiplex PCR, and the TCRdb table lists in-frame clones only, not all of them. Counted here are fewer than 80,000 clones, about 90% occurring once; the ten biggest clones make up almost 6%. Trimming took off 3 bases at V and 3 bases at J, with 3 bases between the two ends. Germline loops: CDR1 SGHAT, CDR2 FQNNGV. CDR3 length: 12 amino acids. This receptor was identified in a man aged 55 to 70 with colorectal cancer. The sample consisted of PBMCs. The gene calls are TRBV11-2 and TRBJ1-5; D is unclear. The CDR3 sequence: CASSLNNQPQHF. Written as DNA, the CDR3 is TGTGCCAGCAGCTTGAACAATCAGCCCCAGCATTTT.